These 7 T cell receptor beta chains were sequenced from one sample in a study of glioma-infiltrating T cells. TCR alpha and beta CDR3 regions were amplified from RNA using iRepertoire nested multiplex PCR. TCRdb called the multiplex PCR reads again in MiXCR, with one record for every CDR3 protein. This sample yields approximately 110,000 distinct CDR3 sequences, of which 20% to 25% are seen a single time; approximately 14% belongs to the top ten. Sample: glioma tissue, nonneoplastic brain tissue, or PBMCs (not recorded which). These receptor sequences come from a human donor with low-grade glioma or glioblastoma, undergoing nonglioma brain surgery, or in good health (not recorded which).

This clonotype was seen a handful of times. This chain connects TRBV30 to TRBJ2-4, with 11 bases aligning to TRBD1. V dropped 5 bases and J dropped 1; count of bases not matched to a gene: 4. Germline CDR1 is GTSNPN and CDR2 is SVGIG (reference sequence). There are 15 residues in the CDR3. The CDR3 region is CAWGTGGAAKNIQYF. The CDR3 DNA sequence: TGTGCCTGGGGGACAGGGGGGGCGGCCAAAAACATTCAGTACTTC.

This clonotype was seen a few times. This rearrangement joins TRBV29-1 to TRBJ2-5; perhaps D is TRBD1 or TRBD2 (5 bases each). The CDR3 runs to 13 residues. The V gene lost 6 bases and the J gene lost 4 bases, with 15 bases spanning the gap. Germline V gene lookup returns CDR1 SQVTM and CDR2 ANQGSEA. The CDR3 DNA reads TGCAGCGTCCCGGGACCTCATCCAGAGACCCAGTACTTC. Amino acid sequence: CSVPGPHPETQYF.

J is TRBJ2-3 and V is TRBV7-9; maybe TRBD2 (5 bases). V shed 3 bases and J shed 3 bases, with 22 bases lying between them. The CDR3 consists of 18 residues. Germline values: CDR1 SEHNR, CDR2 FQNEAQ (reference sequence). In DNA, the CDR3 is TGTGCCAGCAGCTTGTCAGCCAGAGGACTTCCAAGAACAGATACGCAGTATTTT. The encoded protein is CASSLSARGLPRTDTQYF.

Details on this clonotype: A read error is possible here, since a much larger clone lies one base away. Since no conserved phenylalanine or tryptophan closes the CDR3, a read error is the likely cause. The chain uses TRBV10-3 and TRBJ1-1; 9 bases fit TRBD1. Trimming removed 6 bases from V and 6 bases from J; junction bases left unmatched: 8. Germline V gene sequence: CDR1 ENHRY, CDR2 SYGVKD. The CDR3 extends over 14 amino acids. The CDR3, as DNA: TGTGCCATCAGGCCCGGGACAGGGTCCCCTGAAGCTTTCCTT. Protein sequence: CAIRPGTGSPEAFL.

This clonotype was seen a handful of times. The chain employs TRBV19 and TRBJ2-1; 7 bases align to TRBD2. The CDR3 totals 16 residues. Germline V lookup: CDR1 LNHDA, CDR2 SQIVND (reference sequence). With V trimmed by 6 bases and J by 6 bases, 14 bases remained unmatched. Written as DNA, the CDR3 is TGTGCCAGTAGGGACCGCGGGAGCCCGGCCCTCAATGAGCAGTTCTTC. This sequence encodes CASRDRGSPALNEQFF.

The sample holds a few counts of this clonotype. The V and J genes are TRBV7-2 and TRBJ1-1, with TRBD1 identical over 9 bases. Germline V gene sequence: CDR1 SGHTA, CDR2 FQGNSA. The CDR3 contains 15 residues. V lost 5 bases to trimming and J lost 6 bases; unmatched junction nucleotides: 10. The CDR3 region has the DNA TGTGCCAGCAGCCCGTGGGACAGGGAAATGCCTGAAGCTTTCTTT. Translation gives CASSPWDREMPEAFF.

The rearrangement links TRBV11-2 to TRBJ2-7; 8 nucleotides agree with TRBD1. CDR1 is SGHAT and CDR2 is FQNNGV in the germline V gene. The CDR3 has 15 residues. V trimming: 4 bases; J trimming: 6 bases; junction bases outside the gene matches: 11. Here the CDR3 reads CASSYTVTGVREQYF. In nucleotides, the CDR3 is TGTGCCAGCAGCTACACCGTGACAGGGGTCCGCGAGCAGTACTTC. Full variable domain (outside the CDR3, taken from reference TRBV11-2 and TRBJ2-7): EAGVAQSPRYKIIEKRQSVAFWCNPISGHATLYWYQQILGQGPKLLIQFQNNGVVDDSQLPKDRFSAERLKGVDSTLKIQPAKLEDSAVYLCASSYTVTGVREQYFGPGTRLTVT.